This TCR beta chain was observed in a study of blood T cell repertoires in COVID-19. At the level of the study: The study drew acute and convalescent COVID-19 samples from the United States, Italy and Spain.

Produced via immunoSEQ multiplex PCR; TCRdb's table is partial and in-frame only. Among 65,000 or so clones listed, about four fifths were seen once. Germline V lookup: CDR1 LNHNV, CDR2 YYDKDF (reference sequence). The CDR3 runs to 14 residues. V was cut by 0 bases and J by 6 bases, with 8 bases left in between. Sequenced material: peripheral blood. The origin of this receptor is a human donor in a cohort sampled during active COVID-19. V gene TRBV15 combines with J gene TRBJ2-2; no clear D gene. The CDR3 region is CATSRDRTAGELFF. DNA of the CDR3: TGTGCCACCAGCAGAGATCGAACGGCCGGGGAGCTGTTTTTT.